The source of this TCR beta chain is a study of identical twins (dated by TCRdb to 2016 to 2017). For the wider study: To test whether fetal clonotypes persist, the study used deep sequencing on TCR alpha and beta repertoires from monozygotic twins, unrelated adults of various ages, and cord blood. Replicate twin experiments were performed at different times using different library preparation protocols to rule out contamination.

Library generation was performed with 5' RACE. Sequenced on an Illumina HiSeq 2000. A universal primer binding site was introduced by template switching, and a unique molecular identifier was present in the final cDNA, enabling accurate counting of TCR cDNA molecules. First-strand cDNA for TCR alpha and beta chains was synthesized from specific primers in the conserved constant-segment region. To control for contamination, each cDNA library was double barcoded with a SMART-Mk sample barcode plus Illumina barcodes. TruSeq adapter sequences along with Illumina sample barcodes were introduced in two successive PCR steps. TCR alpha and beta cDNA libraries were sequenced on the Illumina HiSeq platform with custom primers. The original pipeline was this. Unique molecular identifiers were extracted from raw reads with MiGEC, and CDR3 positions were determined with MiXCR. For each individual, recombination models were inferred using an EM algorithm with the repgenHMM and IGoR tools. The analysis of shared clonotypes was done with the tcR package in R, with sharing normalized by the product of cloneset sizes. To study raw recombination free of thymic and clonal selection effects, out-of-frame nonproductive sequences were analyzed. Using fastp trimming at Q25 and MiXCR clonotype assembly, TCRdb reanalyzed the public sequencing data and kept in-frame beta chains. Merged by CDR3 protein, the rows form single entries marked with the most common genes and DNA. TCRdb, not the authors, supplied the V and J calls. The sample data list around 490,000 distinct CDR3 sequences, and about 15% of these were observed just once. Roughly 0.46% of the sample is in the top ten clones.

There are 17 amino acids in the CDR3, from cysteine to phenylalanine inclusive. Of all the DNA, just the CDR3 is kept, 51 bases in frame from base 1. CDR1 and CDR2 are drawn from the germline V gene (reference sequence): LGHDT, YNNKEL. V and J lose 2 bases and 2 bases, and a span of 19 bases separates them. All donors were healthy Caucasians. Three pairs of female monozygotic twins, all aged 18 to 29 years, were included in the twin cohort. CD4+ and CD8+ T cell populations were isolated with positive isolation kits from Invitrogen. Points on this clonotype: Its antigen is still unknown. No clone much larger than this one lies a single base away; base qualities are absent.

Here is what the overall study found, with its caveats: A weaker excess of twin sharing was found in beta out-of-frame sequences because the signal-to-noise ratio was lowered by fewer shared sequences. In monozygotic twins, recombination models systematically underestimated out-of-frame TCR alpha sharing, but the models matched the sharing seen between unrelated individuals. Invariant T cells such as MAIT and iNKT could partly confound zero-insertion analyses, though diverse VJ usage argued against this for most clonotypes. Abundant cord blood beta clonotypes carried fewer insertions; young adult naive repertoires showed a weaker similar trend, while memory repertoires showed none. Conclusions relied on cross-sectional statistical analysis, since the same donors could not be followed over many years. Out-of-frame TCR alpha sequences shared between twins showed an excess of low generation-probability sequences compared with coincidental sharing between unrelated individuals.

The same data also went into a second study, on yellow fever vaccine responses in identical twins. The second investigation adds: The authors reported that the T cell response to vaccination in identical twins appeared partly convergent and partly personalized. In identical twins, the study followed T cell clones that responded to the vaccine with precision.

The sample consisted of CD4+ T cells sorted from blood. The clonotype comes from a woman in her late teens or twenties in good health. This chain joins TRBV3-1 to TRBJ2-7; the D region possibly corresponds to TRBD2 (5 bases align). The encoded CDR3 is CASSQISRADLPYEQYF. The DNA reads TGTGCCAGCAGCCAAATTTCGCGGGCAGATCTTCCCTACGAGCAGTACTTC.